These T cell receptor beta chains were read from a single sample in a study of pediatric ulcerative colitis. Libraries were prepared by immunoSEQ multiplex PCR; TCRdb keeps only in-frame clonotypes and omits some of them. The repertoire holds 8,500 to 13,000 clones, with roughly 80% as singletons. The material sequenced was gut tissue. Receptors were obtained from a girl between 5 and 17 years old who was a control in a study of pediatric ulcerative colitis. Both conserved end residues are part of each CDR3. The D gene is left open where the match is weak. Expanded clones are given a class, and other clones once, few, many or no size at all.

abundance: .
v_gene: TRBV11-2
j_gene: TRBJ2-7
d_gene: .
CDR3nt: TGTGCCAGCAGCTTAGCTCCAGACCGCAGCTACGAGCAGTACTTC
CDR3aa: CASSLAPDRSYEQYF

abundance: once
v_gene: TRBV5-1
j_gene: TRBJ1-2
d_gene: .
CDR3nt: TGCGCCAGCAGCGATGGGACAAGCGACTATGGCTACACCTTC
CDR3aa: CASSDGTSDYGYTF

abundance: few
v_gene: TRBV5-4
j_gene: TRBJ2-1
d_gene: TRBD2
CDR3nt: TGTGCCAGCAGGGTAGGAGCGGGAGAGTTGAATGAGCAGTTCTTC
CDR3aa: CASRVGAGELNEQFF

abundance: .
v_gene: TRBV9
j_gene: TRBJ2-3
d_gene: .
CDR3nt: TGTGCCAGCAGCGTATTTGGCGTAGGGGCTGCCACAGATACGCAGTATTTT
CDR3aa: CASSVFGVGAATDTQYF

abundance: .
v_gene: TRBV18
j_gene: TRBJ2-2
d_gene: TRBD2
CDR3nt: TGTGCCAGCTCACGGGGACTACCGCAAACCGGGGAGCTGTTTTTT
CDR3aa: CASSRGLPQTGELFF

abundance: .
v_gene: TRBV4-3
j_gene: TRBJ2-1
d_gene: .
CDR3nt: TGCGCCAGCAGCCAAGTATTCGGCAGCTCCTACAATGAGCAGTTCTTC
CDR3aa: CASSQVFGSSYNEQFF

abundance: .
v_gene: TRBV7-3
j_gene: TRBJ1-1
d_gene: .
CDR3nt: TGTGCCAGCAGCTTAACCGGGGCCCCGAACACTGAAGCTTTCTTT
CDR3aa: CASSLTGAPNTEAFF

abundance: .
v_gene: TRBV21-1
j_gene: TRBJ1-2
d_gene: .
CDR3nt: TGTGCCAGCAGCAGGCCGGGACAGGGGATTAACTATGGCTACACCTTC
CDR3aa: CASSRPGQGINYGYTF

abundance: .
v_gene: TRBV7-2
j_gene: TRBJ2-3
d_gene: TRBD2
CDR3nt: TGTGCCAGCAGCTTAACTAGCGGGAATCGAGATACGCAGTATTTT
CDR3aa: CASSLTSGNRDTQYF

abundance: .
v_gene: TRBV28
j_gene: TRBJ2-1
d_gene: .
CDR3nt: TGTGCCAGCAGCCTCCTCCGGGCGGCCATTCAGTTCTTC
CDR3aa: CASSLLRAAIQFF

abundance: .
v_gene: TRBV30
j_gene: TRBJ1-2
d_gene: TRBD1
CDR3nt: TGTGCCTGGAGTGTACTGGCGGGACAGGGGGGAGGGAGCTACACCTTC
CDR3aa: CAWSVLAGQGGGSYTF

abundance: .
v_gene: TRBV4-3
j_gene: TRBJ1-2
d_gene: .
CDR3nt: TGCGCCAGCAGCCAAGAGGAGTTTTATGGCTACACCTTC
CDR3aa: CASSQEEFYGYTF

abundance: .
v_gene: TRBV28
j_gene: TRBJ2-1
d_gene: .
CDR3nt: TGTGCCAGCAGTTTAAGGGGGTCCTCCTACAATGAGCAGTTCTTC
CDR3aa: CASSLRGSSYNEQFF

abundance: .
v_gene: TRBV28
j_gene: TRBJ2-7
d_gene: .
CDR3nt: TGTGCCAGCAGTCGACTTACAGGGATGGCCTACGAGCAGTACTTC
CDR3aa: CASSRLTGMAYEQYF

abundance: .
v_gene: TRBV30
j_gene: TRBJ2-3
d_gene: .
CDR3nt: TGTGCCTCAGTCGTCCGGGACGGAGCCAACACAGATACGCAGTATTTT
CDR3aa: CASVVRDGANTDTQYF

abundance: .
v_gene: TRBV27
j_gene: TRBJ1-1
d_gene: .
CDR3nt: TGTGCCAGCAGTTCCTACCGACAGCTTGAAGCTTTCTTT
CDR3aa: CASSSYRQLEAFF

abundance: .
v_gene: TRBV9
j_gene: TRBJ2-7
d_gene: TRBD2
CDR3nt: TGTGCCAGCAGCGTAGGTGCGGGAGGGCCCTACGAGCAGTACTTC
CDR3aa: CASSVGAGGPYEQYF

abundance: .
v_gene: TRBV6-1
j_gene: TRBJ2-1
d_gene: TRBD1
CDR3nt: TGTGCCGCCGGGACAGGGCCTTACAATGAGCAGTTCTTC
CDR3aa: CAAGTGPYNEQFF

abundance: .
v_gene: TRBV18
j_gene: TRBJ1-1
d_gene: TRBD1
CDR3nt: TGTGCCAGCTCACCATCCCGGACAGGTAACACTGAAGCTTTCTTT
CDR3aa: CASSPSRTGNTEAFF

abundance: .
v_gene: TRBV19
j_gene: TRBJ1-1
d_gene: .
CDR3nt: TGTGCCAGTAGTAGATCGATAGGCACTGAAGCTTTCTTT
CDR3aa: CASSRSIGTEAFF

abundance: .
v_gene: TRBV5-8
j_gene: TRBJ2-1
d_gene: .
CDR3nt: TGTGCCAGCTCCGGAGGGAGGTACAATGAGCAGTTCTTC
CDR3aa: CASSGGRYNEQFF

abundance: .
v_gene: TRBV18
j_gene: TRBJ2-7
d_gene: TRBD2
CDR3nt: TGTGCCAGCTCATCAGGGACTAGCGGGGAGAGCTCCTACGAGCAGTACTTC
CDR3aa: CASSSGTSGESSYEQYF

abundance: .
v_gene: TRBV4-1
j_gene: TRBJ2-7
d_gene: .
CDR3nt: TGCGCCAGCAGCCAAGATCCCCAGGGAGAGGACGAGCAGTACTTC
CDR3aa: CASSQDPQGEDEQYF

abundance: .
v_gene: TRBV28
j_gene: TRBJ2-5
d_gene: .
CDR3nt: TGTGCCAGCAGTTTAAGGGACACGGTTAAAGAGACCCAGTACTTC
CDR3aa: CASSLRDTVKETQYF

abundance: .
v_gene: TRBV11-2
j_gene: TRBJ2-4
d_gene: .
CDR3nt: TGTGCCAGCAGCTTAGGGACCCTCGGGGTGGACATTCAGTACTTC
CDR3aa: CASSLGTLGVDIQYF

abundance: .
v_gene: TRBV28
j_gene: TRBJ1-5
d_gene: .
CDR3nt: TGTGCCATCGTGAGGGTAGGTCAGCCCCAGCATTTT
CDR3aa: CAIVRVGQPQHF

abundance: .
v_gene: TRBV5-1
j_gene: TRBJ1-1
d_gene: .
CDR3nt: TGCGCCAGCAGCTTGTTTCTGGGGGCGAAGACTGAAGCTTTCTTT
CDR3aa: CASSLFLGAKTEAFF

abundance: .
v_gene: TRBV4-1
j_gene: TRBJ2-1
d_gene: .
CDR3nt: TGCGCCAGCAGCCCTACCTTAGACAGCTACAATGAGCAGTTCTTC
CDR3aa: CASSPTLDSYNEQFF

abundance: .
v_gene: TRBV30
j_gene: TRBJ1-2
d_gene: .
CDR3nt: TGTGGCCATGATCGGGGGTACAGCACTAGGGGCTACACCTTC
CDR3aa: CGHDRGYSTRGYTF

abundance: .
v_gene: TRBV7-3
j_gene: TRBJ2-2
d_gene: .
CDR3nt: TGTGCCAGCAGCGCGCCGGGGGGCCCAAGCACCGGGGAGCTGTTTTTT
CDR3aa: CASSAPGGPSTGELFF

abundance: .
v_gene: TRBV6-6
j_gene: TRBJ2-3
d_gene: .
CDR3nt: TGTGCCAGCAGTTACGACGTAGCGGCAAGCACAGATACGCAGTATTTT
CDR3aa: CASSYDVAASTDTQYF

abundance: .
v_gene: TRBV7-2
j_gene: TRBJ2-7
d_gene: .
CDR3nt: TGTGCCAGCAGTTCTAGGGGGGCACAGAGCTACGAGCAGTACTTC
CDR3aa: CASSSRGAQSYEQYF

abundance: .
v_gene: TRBV5-1
j_gene: TRBJ2-1
d_gene: TRBD2
CDR3nt: TGCGCCAGCAGGCCGGGACTAGCGGGATTGAGCTCCTACAATGAGCAGTTCTTC
CDR3aa: CASRPGLAGLSSYNEQFF

abundance: .
v_gene: TRBV10-3
j_gene: TRBJ2-2
d_gene: TRBD2
CDR3nt: TGTGCCATCCGGCCCGGGCTAGCGGAAACCGGGGAGCTGTTTTTT
CDR3aa: CAIRPGLAETGELFF

abundance: .
v_gene: TRBV5-1
j_gene: TRBJ2-3
d_gene: .
CDR3nt: TGCGCCAGCAGCTCTAAAGGCTACACAGATACGCAGTATTTT
CDR3aa: CASSSKGYTDTQYF